This T cell receptor (beta chain) appears in the sequencing data of a study of lymphopenia after photon versus proton radiotherapy. Findings of the study overall: In patients who died, overall survival fell as post-nadir TCR diversity dropped more.

The protocol was immunoSEQ multiplex PCR, while the TCRdb copy is restricted to in-frame clones and leaves out a portion. Of around 33,000 clones listed, roughly nine tenths are singletons. This CDR3 spans 13 amino acids. Per germline, CDR1 LNHDA and CDR2 SQIVND (reference sequence). A note on this clone: Its antigen is not identified.

Sequenced here: peripheral blood, sampled from a patient treated with proton-based radiotherapy. This clonotype originated in a woman between 70 and 85 years old with pancreatic cancer. Some clones in this sample may be carry-over from other donors' samples. The chain couples TRBV19 to TRBJ2-5; D gene unclear. With the DNA end fitting TRBJ2-7 better, the J assignment may be wrong. The CDR3 protein is CASSIGSTGEQYF. DNA for the CDR3: TGTGCCAGTAGTATAGGGTCTACCGGCGAGCAGTACTTC.